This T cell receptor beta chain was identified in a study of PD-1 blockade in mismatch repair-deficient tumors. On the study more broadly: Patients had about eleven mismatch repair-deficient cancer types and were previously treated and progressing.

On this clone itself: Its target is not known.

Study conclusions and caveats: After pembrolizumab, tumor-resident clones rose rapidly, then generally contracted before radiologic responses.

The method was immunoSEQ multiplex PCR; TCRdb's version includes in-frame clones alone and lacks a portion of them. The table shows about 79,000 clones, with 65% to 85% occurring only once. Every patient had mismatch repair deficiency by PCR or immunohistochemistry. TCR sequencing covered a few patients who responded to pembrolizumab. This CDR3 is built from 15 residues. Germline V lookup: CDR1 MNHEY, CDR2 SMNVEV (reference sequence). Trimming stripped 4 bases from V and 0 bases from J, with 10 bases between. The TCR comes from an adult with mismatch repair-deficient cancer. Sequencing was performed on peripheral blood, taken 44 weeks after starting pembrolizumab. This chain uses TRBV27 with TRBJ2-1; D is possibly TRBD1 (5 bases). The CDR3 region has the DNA TGTGCCAGCAGTTACAGGACGAGCTCCTACAATGAGCAGTTCTTC. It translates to CASSYRTSSYNEQFF.